Shown below are 12 T cell receptor beta chains from a single sample sequenced in a study of T cells in women clearing cervical HPV infection. Libraries were prepared by immunoSEQ multiplex PCR; TCRdb keeps only in-frame clonotypes and omits some of them. The sample has tens of thousands of clones. The material sequenced was blood buffy coat. These receptor sequences come from a woman aged 18 to 75 with a cervical HPV16 infection that either progressed to CIN3+ or cleared (not recorded which).

To note about this clone: The sequenced fragment ends 3 residues before the CDR3 boundary, so the rest is inferred from the germline J gene. This sequence joins TRBV7-9 and TRBJ1-1; D is uncertain. Germline V gene sequence: CDR1 SEHNR, CDR2 FQNEAQ (reference sequence). Between the trimmed V and J ends, which lost 3 bases and 2 bases, there was a span of 7 bases. This CDR3 contains 13 residues. CDR3 loop: CASSFHRNTEAFF. The sequenced part of the CDR3 DNA is TGTGCCAGCAGCTTCCACAGAAACACTGAA.

Remarks on this clone: Relative to the germline gene, one junction end is altered; a read error may explain this. With the read ending 3 residues before the CDR3 end, the germline J gene is used to fill in that end. The V call is TRBV4-2, the J call TRBJ2-7; TRBD1 is a possible D gene (6 bases). CDR3 length: 17 amino acids. The germline V gene has CDR1 LGHNA and CDR2 YNFKEQ. CDR3 DNA (partial): TGCGCCAGCAGCCAAGATCTTTCAGGCAGGGGTGGGTACGAG. Translating gives CASSQDLSGRGGYE. The CDR3 in its entirety is CASSQDLSGRGGYEQYF.

On this clone: The CDR3 extends 3 residues past the end of the read, so its final part is completed from the germline J gene. J is TRBJ2-5 and V is TRBV20-1; 10 bases align to TRBD2. CDR1 DFQATT and CDR2 SNEGSKA come from the germline V gene (reference sequence). This CDR3 is 15 amino acids long. V trimming: 6 bases; J trimming: 2 bases; junction bases outside the gene matches: 9. The sequenced part of the CDR3 DNA is TGCAGTGCCGGGTTAGCGGGAGGCCCTCAAGAGACC. As protein: CSAGLAGGPQET. The complete CDR3 protein is CSAGLAGGPQETQYF.

About this clone itself: The observed sequence ends 3 residues before the CDR3 terminus, with the missing tail filled in from the germline J gene. This chain links TRBV5-1 with TRBJ2-5, with D perhaps TRBD1 (6 bases). V gave up 3 bases and J gave up 1 base, with 10 bases separating them. The CDR3 is 14 residues long. Per germline, CDR1 SGHRS and CDR2 YFSETQ. Partial CDR3 DNA: TGCGCCAGCAGCTCCTCAGGGGTCCAAGAGACC. It encodes CASSSSGVQET. The full CDR3 protein reads CASSSSGVQETQYF.

A remark on this clone: From the germline J gene comes the end of the CDR3, since the read stops 3 residues before it. The gene calls are TRBV5-1 and TRBJ2-3; no firm D call. Deletions cut 4 bases from V and 4 bases from J, with 13 bases between. Germline-derived CDR1 and CDR2 are SGHRS and YFSETQ. CDR3 length: 14 amino acids. This chain's CDR3 is CASSPGSLADTQYF. The sequenced CDR3 bases are TGCGCCAGCAGCCCCGGGTCTTTGGCAGATACG.

A remark on this clone: The CDR3 end is not reached by the read, which stops 3 residues before it; the germline J gene fills it in. The chain uses TRBV6-1 and TRBJ2-1, with 14 bases fitting TRBD2. V trimming: 2 bases; J trimming: 5 bases; junction bases outside the gene matches: 8. The germline V gene encodes CDR1 MNHNS and CDR2 SASEGT. This CDR3 has 18 amino acids. CDR3 in amino acids: CASSEWGTSGRGNNEQFF. CDR3 DNA, as far as it was read: TGTGCCAGCAGTGAATGGGGGACTAGCGGGAGAGGCAACAATGAG.

To note about this clone: The read is 3 residues too short to cover the CDR3 end, so that end is filled in from the germline J gene. The genes are TRBV6-2 or TRBV6-3 and TRBJ2-5; possible D gene TRBD1, 5 bases. V lost 4 bases and J lost 1, with 13 bases in between. This CDR3 region has 15 residues. Germline V gene data show CDR1 as MNHEY and CDR2 as SVGEGT. CDR3 region: CASSFIQVSQETQYF. The sequenced part of the CDR3 DNA is TGTGCCAGCAGTTTTATACAGGTTTCCCAAGAGACC.

Concerning this clone itself: The CDR3 end lies 3 residues beyond the end of the read and is filled in from the germline J gene. V and J are TRBV28 and TRBJ1-4; possible D gene TRBD1, 6 bases. Trimming shortened V by 7 bases and J by 8 bases, and 20 bases separated the two germline ends. Germline V gene sequence: CDR1 MDHEN, CDR2 SYDVKM. The CDR3 is 15 residues long. CDR3 sequence reads: CASKDFQGSGEKLFF. The DNA read from the CDR3 is TGTGCCAGCAAGGATTTCCAGGGGTCGGGGGAAAAA.

A remark on this clone: From the germline J gene comes the end of the CDR3, since the read stops 3 residues before it. This sequence joins TRBV7-9 and TRBJ2-1; perhaps TRBD2 as D (6 bases). Looked up from germline, CDR1 is SEHNR and CDR2 is FQNEAQ (reference sequence). The CDR3 totals 15 residues. V was shortened by 5 bases and J by 8 bases, with 19 bases between the two germline ends. The CDR3 DNA, read in part, is TGTGCCAGCAGCCCCAGGGCGGGGCCTGGGGATGAG. Amino acid sequence: CASSPRAGPGDE. The complete CDR3 sequence is CASSPRAGPGDEQFF.

Regarding this clone: The read stops 3 residues short of the end of the CDR3; the missing end is completed from the germline J gene. The rearrangement joins TRBV6-2 or TRBV6-3 to TRBJ1-2; the D gene is possibly TRBD1 (6 bases). V was cut by 4 bases and J by 4 bases, with 16 bases left in between. This CDR3 is built from 15 residues. Germline V gene data show CDR1 as MNHEY and CDR2 as SVGEGT. The CDR3 sequence: CASSSTGLRIYGYTF. CDR3 DNA, as far as it was read: TGTGCCAGCAGTTCCACAGGGTTACGAATCTATGGC.

A note on this clone: The read ends 3 residues early relative to the CDR3; the germline J gene fills the gap. The gene calls are TRBV7-9 and TRBJ2-1, with D perhaps TRBD2 (5 bases). Looked up from germline, CDR1 is SEHNR and CDR2 is FQNEAQ (reference sequence). The V gene lost 7 bases and the J gene lost 9 bases, with 13 bases spanning the gap. This CDR3 is 12 amino acids long. The covered CDR3 bases are TGTGCCAGCACTCTGTCCCGGGGTGAG. Translating gives CASTLSRGE. The CDR3 as a whole reads CASTLSRGEQFF.

On this clone: The CDR3 end lies 3 residues beyond the end of the read and is filled in from the germline J gene. This chain joins TRBV18 and TRBJ2-2, with 8 bases aligning to TRBD2. With V trimmed by 6 bases and J by 0 bases, 12 bases remained unmatched. The CDR3 totals 18 residues. Germline V gives CDR1 KGHSH, CDR2 LQKENI. Partial CDR3 DNA: TGTGCCAGCTCTCCCAGGACTAGCTTCACCTCGAACACCGGGGAG. Translation gives CASSPRTSFTSNTGE. The whole CDR3 reads CASSPRTSFTSNTGELFF.